These 21 T cell receptor beta chains were sequenced from one sample in a study of glioma-infiltrating T cells after dendritic cell vaccination. Clones were sequenced by immunoSEQ multiplex PCR, and TCRdb holds only the in-frame ones, with some missing. The sample holds more than 95,000 clones, roughly 80% seen once. The sequencing used blood, collected before dendritic cell vaccination. These receptors were obtained from a human donor with glioblastoma.

This clone has just a few counts. The chain couples TRBV6-5 to TRBJ1-2, with 10 positions matching TRBD1. The V gene's germline CDR1 is MNHEY and CDR2 SVGAGI. The CDR3 has 15 amino acids. After removal of 0 bases from V and 3 bases from J, the junction contained 1 base not matched to a gene. CDR3 coding DNA: TGTGCCAGCAGTTACTCCGGGACAGGGGACTATGGCTACACCTTC. Amino acid sequence: CASSYSGTGDYGYTF.

The chain couples TRBV28 to TRBJ2-7; 14 nucleotides line up with TRBD2. Unmatched junction bases numbered 7, after V lost 6 bases and J lost 6 bases. This CDR3 contains 15 residues. Germline V gene sequence: CDR1 MDHEN, CDR2 SYDVKM. The CDR3 region is CASSHETSGGGEQYF. CDR3 sequence (DNA): TGTGCCAGCAGCCATGAGACTAGCGGGGGGGGCGAGCAGTACTTC.

The genes are TRBV12-5 and TRBJ1-3, with TRBD1 identical over 9 bases. Germline V lookup: CDR1 LGHNT, CDR2 FRNRAP. Trimming at V came to 0 bases and at J to 4 bases, leaving 7 bases not matched to a gene. The CDR3 runs 17 residues. The CDR3 DNA reads as TGTGCTAGTGGTTTGGTACACAGGGGGCTGGGGGGAAACACCATATATTTT. The encoded protein is CASGLVHRGLGGNTIYF.

The J gene is TRBJ1-1, the V gene TRBV11-3, with 7 bases identical to TRBD1. The V gene end was trimmed by 5 bases and the J gene end by 3 bases; junction bases not matched to a gene: 3. CDR3 length equals 13 residues. Germline V gene sequence: CDR1 SGHNT, CDR2 YENEEA. The CDR3 loop is CASSPDRDTEAFF. The CDR3 nucleotides are TGTGCCAGCAGCCCCGACAGGGACACTGAAGCTTTCTTT.

The chain is built from TRBV4-3 and TRBJ1-2; D perhaps matches TRBD1 (5 bases). This CDR3 is built from 16 residues. The V end was cut by 3 bases, the J end by 1 base, with 15 bases between. From germline, CDR1 is LGHNA and CDR2 YSLEER. DNA of the CDR3: TGCGCCAGCAGCCAGGCGTGGGGGGGAATTAACTATGGCTACACCTTC. Translation: CASSQAWGGINYGYTF.

This chain joins TRBV10-3 and TRBJ2-7; D is possibly TRBD2 (5 bases). Germline V CDR1 and CDR2: ENHRY, SYGVKD. The CDR3 has 15 amino acids. Trimming cost V 2 bases and J 0 bases, with 11 bases left between them. DNA of the CDR3: TGTGCCATCAGTGAGAATCCAGACTACTCCTACGAGCAGTACTTC. Translation: CAISENPDYSYEQYF.

This clone was counted a few times. V and J are TRBV11-3 and TRBJ2-6, with D possibly TRBD1 on 6 matching bases. The CDR3 is 17 residues long. V lost 5 bases, J lost 9 bases, and 23 bases lay in between. Germline CDR1 SGHNT, CDR2 YENEEA. The CDR3 protein is CASSPWGHGSGDNVLTF. CDR3 bases: TGTGCCAGCAGCCCCTGGGGACACGGGTCGGGTGACAACGTCCTGACTTTC.

The chain links TRBV27 to TRBJ2-3, with TRBD2 matching 13 bases. This CDR3 is built from 16 residues. The V gene's germline CDR1 is MNHEY and CDR2 SMNVEV (reference sequence). Losses at the gene ends were 2 bases for V and 5 bases for J; bases not matched to a gene: 4. CDR3 in amino acids: CASSLPGLAGLDTQYF. The CDR3, as DNA: TGTGCCAGCAGTTTACCGGGACTAGCGGGGTTAGATACGCAGTATTTT.

V is TRBV19 and J is TRBJ1-1; D not resolved. The CDR3 contains 14 residues. Germline lookup yields CDR1 LNHDA and CDR2 SQIVND (reference sequence). Trimming shortened V by 5 bases and J by 1 base, and 11 bases separated the two germline ends. The CDR3 DNA reads TGTGCCAGTAGTCCTTGGGCGGGGAACACTGAAGCTTTCTTT. Translating gives CASSPWAGNTEAFF.

V and J are TRBV7-2 and TRBJ2-1; TRBD2 aligns across 13 bases. The CDR3 extends over 16 amino acids. Germline V gene sequence: CDR1 SGHTA, CDR2 FQGNSA. J lost 10 bases, V lost 1 base, and 7 bases had no gene match. The CDR3 reads CASSLGVPGLAGEQFF. CDR3 coding DNA: TGTGCCAGCAGCTTAGGGGTACCGGGACTAGCGGGGGAGCAGTTCTTC.

CDR3 bases: TGTGCCAGCAGCTCCTCTAGGGGAGATACGCAGTATTTT. It yields the protein CASSSSRGDTQYF. This chain uses TRBV9 with TRBJ2-3; TRBD1 might be the D (5 bases). Germline V CDR1 and CDR2: SGDLS, YYNGEE. Between the trimmed V and J ends, which lost 4 bases and 5 bases, there was a span of 11 bases. This CDR3 comprises 13 residues.

The V gene is TRBV30, the J gene TRBJ2-7; the match to TRBD1 covers 9 bases. This CDR3 contains 13 residues. V lost 3 bases, J lost 3 bases, and 3 bases stayed unmatched. Germline CDR1 GTSNPN, CDR2 SVGIG (reference sequence). The chain's CDR3 is CAWRGTGHYEQYF. Written as DNA, the CDR3 is TGTGCCTGGAGGGGGACAGGGCACTACGAGCAGTACTTC.

The CDR3 sequence: CASSRLRITGELFF. The CDR3 DNA reads TGTGCCAGCTCGAGACTAAGAATAACCGGGGAGCTGTTTTTT. This chain connects TRBV6-5 to TRBJ2-2; a possible D gene is TRBD2 (5 bases). V dropped 8 bases and J dropped 5 bases, with 15 bases sitting between them. The germline V gene encodes CDR1 MNHEY and CDR2 SVGAGI. The CDR3 sequence is 14 residues long.

This chain uses TRBV30 with TRBJ1-2, with D possibly being TRBD1 (5 bases). This CDR3 is 13 amino acids long. The V gene lost 2 bases and the J gene lost 8 bases, with 15 bases spanning the gap. Per the germline V gene, CDR1 is GTSNPN and CDR2 is SVGIG (reference sequence). CDR3: CAWSLGRGQGYTF. CDR3 coding DNA: TGTGCCTGGAGTCTGGGAAGGGGCCAGGGCTACACCTTC. The whole variable domain, remainder taken from reference TRBV30 and TRBJ1-2, is SQTIHQWPATLVQPVGSPLSLECTVEGTSNPNLYWYRQAAGRGLQLLFYSVGIGQISSEVPQNLSASRPQDRQFILSSKKLLLSDSGFYLCAWSLGRGQGYTFGSGTRLTVV.

The chain is built from TRBV5-1 and TRBJ2-1, with D maybe TRBD1 (6 bases). The CDR3 contains 17 residues. The V gene lost 0 bases and the J gene lost 0 bases, with 13 bases spanning the gap. Germline V gene sequence: CDR1 SGHRS, CDR2 YFSETQ. This chain's CDR3 is CASSLGVGASSYNEQFF. In DNA, the CDR3 is TGCGCCAGCAGCTTGGGAGTGGGGGCGAGCTCCTACAATGAGCAGTTCTTC.

V usage is TRBV6-5 and J usage is TRBJ2-5; D remains ambiguous. Germline-derived CDR1 and CDR2 are MNHEY and SVGAGI. The CDR3 totals 16 residues. The germline V and J ends were trimmed by 0 bases and 3 bases, with 14 bases remaining between them. CDR3 region: CASSYSKETSEETQYF. In DNA, the CDR3 is TGTGCCAGCAGTTACTCGAAAGAGACATCTGAAGAGACCCAGTACTTC.

This clone turned up a few times. This rearrangement joins TRBV6-1 to TRBJ2-1; 11 bases agree with TRBD2. V shed 1 base, J shed 8 bases, and the junction held 7 bases outside the gene matches. CDR1 MNHNS and CDR2 SASEGT come from the germline V gene. The CDR3 loop spans 16 amino acids. The DNA for the CDR3 is TGTGCCAGCAGTGAAGGTACTAGCGGGGGCGGGTATGAGCAGTTCTTC. Encoded protein: CASSEGTSGGGYEQFF.

The chain couples TRBV4-2 to TRBJ1-6, with D tentatively TRBD1 (5 bases). CDR1 and CDR2 from the germline V gene are LGHNA and YNFKEQ. V dropped 5 bases and J dropped 0 bases, with 20 bases sitting between them. The CDR3 is 19 amino acids. This CDR3 reads CASSTQPGGASSYNSPLHF. For the CDR3, the DNA is TGTGCCAGCAGCACCCAACCCGGGGGAGCCAGCTCCTATAATTCACCCCTCCACTTT.

This rearrangement joins TRBV5-6 to TRBJ1-1; possible D gene TRBD1, 5 bases. Germline CDR1 SGHDT, CDR2 YYEEEE. V gave up 4 bases and J gave up 2 bases, with 9 bases separating them. This CDR3 is 13 amino acids long. Here the CDR3 reads CASSRQRNTEAFF. The CDR3 DNA reads TGTGCCAGCAGCAGACAGAGAAACACTGAAGCTTTCTTT.

V is TRBV5-6 and J is TRBJ2-5; D possibly corresponds to TRBD1 (6 bases). Germline assignment: CDR1 SGHDT and CDR2 YYEEEE. The length of the CDR3 is 14 residues. V was clipped by 6 bases and J by 1 base, with 13 bases between them. The CDR3 spells CASTQDSSQETQYF. The CDR3 DNA is TGTGCCAGCACCCAGGACAGTTCCCAAGAGACCCAGTACTTC.

The chain couples TRBV5-4 to TRBJ1-1, with D uncertain. The germline V gene has CDR1 SGHNT and CDR2 YYREEE (reference sequence). This CDR3 comprises 15 residues. The V end was cut by 4 bases, the J end by 0 bases, with 13 bases between. In DNA form, the CDR3 reads TGTGCCAGCAGCGACGACCGGGTCCTGAACACTGAAGCTTTCTTT. It translates to CASSDDRVLNTEAFF.